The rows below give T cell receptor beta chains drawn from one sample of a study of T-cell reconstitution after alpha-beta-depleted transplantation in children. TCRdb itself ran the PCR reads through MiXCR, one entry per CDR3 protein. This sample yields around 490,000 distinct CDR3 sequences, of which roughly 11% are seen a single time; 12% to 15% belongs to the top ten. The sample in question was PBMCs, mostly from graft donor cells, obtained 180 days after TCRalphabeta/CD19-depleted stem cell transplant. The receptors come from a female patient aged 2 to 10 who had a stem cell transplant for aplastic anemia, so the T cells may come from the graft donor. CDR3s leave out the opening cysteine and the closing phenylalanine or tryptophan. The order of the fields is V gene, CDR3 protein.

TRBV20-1,SANDLWLVGDTQY
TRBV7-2,ASSPLNLAGGQF
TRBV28,ASSSGQTMNTEAF
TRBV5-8,ASSLAGSRGFGNTIY
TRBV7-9,ASCRGNDEQY
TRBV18,ASGGADTDTQY
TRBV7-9,ASSLTGREQY
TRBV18,ASSPPLSNYGYT
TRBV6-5,ASSYHSLPSTDTQY
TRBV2,ASGTGGTGELF
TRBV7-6,ASSLKEITNTGELF
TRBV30,AWARTGHFNYGYT
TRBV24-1,ATSDFKRGGSSYNEQF
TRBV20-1,SARDAPRAY
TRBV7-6,ASSFRTSGGTGELF
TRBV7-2,ASSLGRERNTQY
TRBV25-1,ASSDYPVGTEAF
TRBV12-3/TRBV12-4,ASSLRDTGELF
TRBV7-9,ASSHAGTGGHEQY
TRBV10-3,AISEVEVAGYT
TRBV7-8,ASRLTPSGSINEQY
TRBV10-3,AIMPSGSYEQY
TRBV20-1,SARVSIRDRGYSYEQY
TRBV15,ATSREADSPLH
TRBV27,ASSSAIQARKGYT
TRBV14,ASSPRDRGRGANVLT
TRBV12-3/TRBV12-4,ASSRRPGTGFTIY
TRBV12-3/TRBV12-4,ASSGRTNTEAF
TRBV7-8,ASSLSSASYNEQF
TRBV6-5,ASRGGVEQF
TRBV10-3,AISGAGTQFSTDTQY
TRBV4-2,ASSLHDSWTSGRAVGSYNEQF
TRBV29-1,SVLAGAPEQY
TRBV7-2,ASSRQGHSNQPQH
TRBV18,ASSPPAQAWNTIY
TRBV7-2,ASSFRRPFNYGYT
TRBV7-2,ASSPPPWRAGSDTQY
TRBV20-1,SAPRTSGRSDTQY
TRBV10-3,AITPDSYSTEAF
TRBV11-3,ASSWGLALRTDTQY
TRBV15,ATSGFRGTDTQY
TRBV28,ASSTPSKAATNEKLF
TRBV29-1,SADRGFDTQY
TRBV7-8,ASSLFTPGLAGGITGELF
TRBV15,AISRTQGGKTQY
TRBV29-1,SVEGKEGNEQF
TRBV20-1,SAQGPNEQF
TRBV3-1,ASSQKGVSTEAF
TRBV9,ASSVEEGLNSYNEQF
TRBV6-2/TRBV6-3,ASSYGSWGHEQF
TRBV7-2,ASSASPGGRPTDTQY
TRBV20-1,SARDRSKGFGNQPQH
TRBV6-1,AIQSGGAYNEQF
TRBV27,ASSLKGMVETQY